These 17 T cell receptor beta chains share one sample of origin, sequenced in a study of T cells in Graves' hyperthyroidism and ophthalmopathy. RNA transcripts provided the source from which TCR beta CDR3 regions were amplified. Primed by the HTBI set, a first-round RT-PCR was run on the TCR CDR3. One entry per CDR3 protein, called by TCRdb with MiXCR from the multiplex PCR reads. Of 650,000 to 750,000 distinct CDR3 sequences listed, about 14% are singletons. The sequenced sample consisted of blood. These receptors were taken from a woman aged 18-30 years with Graves' hyperthyroidism.

This clonotype was picked up a small number of times. The V call is TRBV27, the J call TRBJ2-3, with 12 bases aligning to TRBD2. CDR1 is MNHEY and CDR2 is SMNVEV in the germline V gene (reference sequence). V dropped 5 bases and J dropped 4; count of bases not matched to a gene: 7. The CDR3 runs to 16 residues. In nucleotides, the CDR3 is TGTGCCAGCAGTGTCCTAGCGGGAGGGGGCGCAGATACGCAGTATTTT. Amino acids: CASSVLAGGGADTQYF.

V usage is TRBV19 and J usage is TRBJ1-2; D ambiguous. Germline V gene sequence: CDR1 LNHDA, CDR2 SQIVND (reference sequence). The V end was cut by 4 bases, the J end by 8 bases, with 14 bases between. The CDR3 sequence is 13 residues long. The CDR3 DNA reads TGTGCCAGTAGTACGGACGGTCTTAGAGGCTACACCTTC. Its translation is CASSTDGLRGYTF. Based on the CDR3 plus reference TRBV19 and TRBJ1-2, the full variable domain is DGGITQSPKYLFRKEGQNVTLSCEQNLNHDAMYWYRQDPGQGLRLIYYSQIVNDFQKGDIAEGYSVSREKKESFPLTVTSAQKNPTAFYLCASSTDGLRGYTFGSGTRLTVV.

The chain has TRBV2 and TRBJ1-5, with 9 bases matching TRBD1. V was clipped by 4 bases and J by 7 bases; unmatched bases: 8. The CDR3 sequence is 15 residues long. Per germline, CDR1 SNHLY and CDR2 FYNNEI. The chain's CDR3 is CASSGYRGRRQPQHF. CDR3 DNA sequence: TGTGCCAGCAGTGGGTACAGGGGGCGACGGCAGCCCCAGCATTTT. Filled out from reference TRBV2 and TRBJ1-5, the complete variable domain reads EPEVTQTPSHQVTQMGQEVILRCVPISNHLYFYWYRQILGQKVEFLVSFYNNEISEKSEIFDDQFSVERPDGSNFTLKIRSTKLEDSAMYFCASSGYRGRRQPQHFGDGTRLSIL.

This clonotype was found many times. The chain is built from TRBV30 and TRBJ2-3; 9 nucleotides line up with TRBD1. Germline trimming cut 7 bases from V and 1 base from J; bases unmatched to any gene: 6. CDR3 length: 14 residues. CDR1 GTSNPN and CDR2 SVGIG come from the germline V gene (reference sequence). CDR3: CAFLQGAGTDTQYF. The CDR3 coding sequence is TGTGCCTTTTTACAGGGGGCGGGCACAGATACGCAGTATTTT.

V usage is TRBV12-3 or TRBV12-4 and J usage is TRBJ1-3, with D hard to call. The CDR3 is made up of 14 amino acids. Trimming pared 6 bases from V and 3 bases from J, leaving 12 bases between. The CDR3 DNA sequence: TGTGCCAGCAGAACCCTGGGGAGTGGAAACACCATATATTTT. It encodes CASRTLGSGNTIYF.

The chain employs TRBV5-1 and TRBJ1-2; perhaps TRBD1 as D (5 bases). Germline V CDR1 and CDR2: SGHRS, YFSETQ. There are 14 residues in the CDR3. V lost 0 bases, J lost 7 bases, and 13 bases lay in between. DNA for the CDR3: TGCGCCAGCAGCTTGGGGAGACAAGGGGCTGGCTACACCTTC. Amino acids: CASSLGRQGAGYTF.

This clonotype was seen many times. The V call is TRBV15, the J call TRBJ1-5; unclear D gene. The CDR3 runs to 17 residues. Germline CDR1 is LNHNV and CDR2 is YYDKDF (reference sequence). Trimming stripped 5 bases from V and 1 base from J, with 18 bases between. The CDR3 bases are TGTGCCACCAGCGCCGAGGCCGGGGTTGGAAGCAATCAGCCCCAGCATTTT. As protein: CATSAEAGVGSNQPQHF.

The chain recombines TRBV28 with TRBJ2-3; D gene unclear. The CDR3 length is 12 residues. Germline-derived CDR1 and CDR2 are MDHEN and SYDVKM. Trimming left V 5 bases short and J 7 bases short, with 10 bases between. CDR3 DNA: TGTGCCAGCAGTGAAAGAACGAATACGCAGTATTTT. The encoded protein is CASSERTNTQYF.

The V call is TRBV19, the J call TRBJ1-1, with TRBD1 identical over 8 bases. The CDR3 extends over 14 amino acids. The ends lost 5 bases at V and 11 bases at J; junction bases unmatched: 13. The germline CDR1 and CDR2 sequences are LNHDA and SQIVND (reference sequence). As DNA, the CDR3 is TGTGCCAGTAGTCTCGAATGGCAGGGGGCGCTGGCTTTCTTT. Its protein is CASSLEWQGALAFF.

V and J are TRBV11-3 and TRBJ2-1; 8 nucleotides line up with TRBD2. Looked up from germline, CDR1 is SGHNT and CDR2 is YENEEA. This CDR3 is built from 17 residues. The ends lost 0 bases at V and 4 bases at J; junction bases unmatched: 8. In nucleotides, the CDR3 is TGTGCCAGCAGCTTAGATCGAGTCGGGAGGGGATACAATGAGCAGTTCTTC. Protein sequence: CASSLDRVGRGYNEQFF.

This chain connects TRBV20-1 to TRBJ2-5; no clear D gene. Per the germline V gene, CDR1 is DFQATT and CDR2 is SNEGSKA (reference sequence). The V gene lost 5 bases and the J gene lost 2 bases, with 3 bases spanning the gap. The CDR3 has 10 amino acids. The CDR3 is CSAYQETQYF. In nucleotides, the CDR3 is TGCAGTGCTTATCAAGAGACCCAGTACTTC.

This clonotype was seen at least ten times. The chain carries TRBV12-3 or TRBV12-4 and TRBJ2-4; a possible D gene is TRBD2 (6 bases). The CDR3 is made up of 16 amino acids. V gave up 5 bases and J gave up 0 bases, with 14 bases separating them. In nucleotides, the CDR3 is TGTGCCAGCAGTCATAGCGGAAACCTAGCCAAAAACATTCAGTACTTC. It is translated as CASSHSGNLAKNIQYF.

There are many counts of this clonotype. The chain recombines TRBV3-1 with TRBJ2-4; D is undetermined. V was clipped by 6 bases and J by 8 bases, with 14 bases between them. This CDR3 comprises 13 residues. The germline V gene encodes CDR1 LGHDT and CDR2 YNNKEL (reference sequence). CDR3 protein: CASSPTSSYIQYF. DNA for the CDR3: TGTGCCAGCAGTCCGACGAGCAGCTACATTCAGTACTTC.

V usage is TRBV5-4 and J usage is TRBJ2-1; TRBD2 matches 8 bases. The germline CDR1 and CDR2 sequences are SGHNT and YYREEE (reference sequence). CDR3 length: 14 amino acids. J was trimmed by 9 bases and V by 0 bases; bases with no gene match: 5. CDR3: CASSLVSGSAEQFF. The CDR3 DNA is TGTGCCAGCAGCTTGGTAAGCGGGAGCGCTGAGCAGTTCTTC.

V is TRBV12-3 or TRBV12-4 and J is TRBJ2-1; D is uncertain. V dropped 2 bases and J dropped 9 bases, with 8 bases sitting between them. The CDR3 covers 12 residues. The CDR3 DNA sequence: TGTGCCAGCAGTTTATCTCGCGGTGAGCAGTTCTTC. Protein product: CASSLSRGEQFF.

Ten or more counts support this clonotype. V gene TRBV20-1 combines with J gene TRBJ2-3; 8 bases align to TRBD2. V shed 3 bases, J shed 2 bases, and the junction held 4 bases outside the gene matches. Germline V CDR1 and CDR2: DFQATT, SNEGSKA (reference sequence). The CDR3 is 14 amino acids. The CDR3 sequence: CSARLAGSTDTQYF. DNA for the CDR3: TGCAGTGCTAGGCTAGCGGGTTCCACAGATACGCAGTATTTT.

CDR3 sequence reads: CASSYGTLPANIQYF. The CDR3 DNA follows: TGTGCCAGCAGTTACGGTACTTTGCCCGCAAACATTCAGTACTTC. The chain recombines TRBV6-2 or TRBV6-3 with TRBJ2-4, with D unclear. V was trimmed by 2 bases and J by 6 bases, leaving 14 bases between them. Germline V gene sequence: CDR1 MNHEY, CDR2 SVGEGT. The CDR3 has 15 amino acids.